These 32 T cell receptor beta chains came from one sample sequenced in a study of T cell repertoires in ileal Crohn's disease. Stated time point: proximal margin of the surgical specimen (macroscopically non-inflamed). Measured with immunoSEQ multiplex PCR; TCRdb has only the in-frame clones, and not every one. The top ten hold less than 6.5% of the sample, which has about 5,700 clones, around 79% seen once. Sequencing input: ileal tissue. These receptors originate from an adult with Crohn's disease.

This clone was recorded once. V usage is TRBV19 and J usage is TRBJ1-1; no firm D call. The CDR3 spans 13 residues. Germline lookup yields CDR1 LNHDA and CDR2 SQIVND (reference sequence). The V gene lost 3 bases and the J gene lost 7 bases, with 12 bases spanning the gap. The CDR3 DNA is TGTGCCAGTAGTATGCGGAGCGGGGTTGAAGCTTTCTTT. Translated, it gives CASSMRSGVEAFF.

The CDR3 DNA sequence: TGTGCCAGCAGTCCACTAGCCTCCCTAGGAAAAGAGCAGTACTTC. Translating it yields CASSPLASLGKEQYF. The chain employs TRBV28 and TRBJ2-7; D is possibly TRBD2 (6 bases). Germline V gene lookup returns CDR1 MDHEN and CDR2 SYDVKM. The V end was cut by 5 bases, the J end by 7 bases, with 21 bases between. CDR3 length: 15 residues.

The chain is built from TRBV6-6 and TRBJ1-5, with D hard to call. The CDR3 loop spans 12 amino acids. The V gene lost 0 bases and the J gene lost 5 bases, with 2 bases spanning the gap. CDR1 and CDR2 from the germline V gene are MNHNY and SVGAGI (reference sequence). The CDR3 DNA is TGTGCCAGCAGTTACTCGGATCAGCCCCAGCATTTT. Its translation: CASSYSDQPQHF.

The chain joins TRBV5-6 to TRBJ2-1; 11 bases match TRBD2. This CDR3 has 15 amino acids. Germline V gene data show CDR1 as SGHDT and CDR2 as YYEEEE. V trimming: 4 bases; J trimming: 2 bases; junction bases outside the gene matches: 2. This CDR3 reads CASSGGLAAYNEQFF. DNA for the CDR3: TGTGCCAGCAGCGGGGGACTAGCGGCCTACAATGAGCAGTTCTTC.

This clone is labeled as medium-sized. The rearrangement uses TRBV15 and TRBJ2-7; no reliable D call. Per the germline V gene, CDR1 is LNHNV and CDR2 is YYDKDF (reference sequence). The CDR3 has 13 residues. V lost 1 base and J lost 2, with 6 bases in between. CDR3 coding DNA: TGTGCCACCAGCAGAGTGGGCCCCTACGAGCAGTACTTC. This gives the protein CATSRVGPYEQYF.

For this clone: The junction differs from germline at one of its ends, possibly a read error. The chain combines TRBV7-2 with TRBJ2-7, with D perhaps matching TRBD1 or TRBD2 (5 bases each). Germline-derived CDR1 and CDR2 are SGHTA and FQGNSA. The CDR3 length is 14 residues. For the CDR3, the DNA is TGTGCCAGCAGCCTAGCTGACAGCCGCTACGAGCAGTACTTC. This codes for CASSLADSRYEQYF.

The chain has TRBV19 and TRBJ2-7; D is undetermined. The CDR3 covers 15 residues. Trimming removed 6 bases at V and 3 bases at J, with 18 bases between. CDR1 is LNHDA, CDR2 SQIVND, per germline (reference sequence). This chain's CDR3 is CASSLEIQLSYEQYF. Written as DNA, the CDR3 is TGTGCCAGTAGCCTCGAGATCCAATTGAGCTACGAGCAGTACTTC.

The V gene is TRBV7-9, the J gene TRBJ2-1; 10 bases fit TRBD1. There are 14 residues in the CDR3. CDR1 and CDR2 from the germline V gene are SEHNR and FQNEAQ (reference sequence). The V segment lost 5 bases and the J segment 9 bases; nucleotides outside the gene matches: 7. CDR3 nucleotides: TGTGCCAGCAGCAGACCTGGGACAGGGGCTGAGCAGTTCTTC. Amino acids: CASSRPGTGAEQFF.

The CDR3 sequence is CASSSSGQETQYF. The CDR3 bases are TGTGCCAGCAGTTCTAGCGGCCAAGAGACCCAGTACTTC. The genes are TRBV28 and TRBJ2-5, with 7 bases that match TRBD2. CDR1 MDHEN and CDR2 SYDVKM come from the germline V gene. The CDR3 has 13 amino acids. The V and J ends lost 4 bases and 1 base, in that order; junction bases with no gene match: 0.

The gene calls are TRBV7-2 and TRBJ2-2, with TRBD1 as a possible D gene (5 bases). CDR1 and CDR2 (germline): SGHTA, FQGNSA. The CDR3 runs to 14 residues. Trimming removed 7 bases from V and 6 bases from J, with 15 bases in between. The DNA for the CDR3 is TGTGCCAGCACCCCCCGACGGACATCCGGGGAGCTGTTTTTT. Protein: CASTPRRTSGELFF.

CDR3 protein: CASSDPLGEYF. The CDR3 DNA is TGTGCCAGCAGTGATCCCCTCGGGGAGTACTTC. The rearrangement joins TRBV6-1 to TRBJ2-7, with a weak D call TRBD2 (5 bases). CDR3 length: 11 amino acids. The germline V gene has CDR1 MNHNS and CDR2 SASEGT. The V and J ends lost 3 bases and 11 bases respectively, with 11 bases between them.

This clone has only a few counts. V gene TRBV29-1 combines with J gene TRBJ1-5; TRBD1 might be the D (5 bases). CDR1 is SQVTM, CDR2 ANQGSEA, per germline. V was trimmed by 6 bases and J by 1 base, leaving 13 bases between them. This CDR3 is built from 14 residues. The CDR3 sequence is CSVQDSNSNQPQHF. The CDR3, as DNA: TGCAGCGTCCAAGACAGTAACAGCAATCAGCCCCAGCATTTT.

Within the sample, this clone is large (0.1 to 1%). The rearrangement links TRBV4-2 to TRBJ2-2; 10 bases are shared with TRBD2. The V gene end was trimmed by 2 bases and the J gene end by 3 bases; junction bases not matched to a gene: 0. Looked up from germline, CDR1 is LGHNA and CDR2 is YNFKEQ. The length of the CDR3 is 15 residues. CDR3 sequence reads: CASSQLAGDTGELFF. The CDR3 DNA reads TGTGCCAGCAGCCAACTAGCGGGAGACACCGGGGAGCTGTTTTTT.

This clone turned up a few times. The V call is TRBV28, the J call TRBJ1-1; D is unresolved. The CDR3 is made up of 11 amino acids. The germline V and J ends were trimmed by 6 bases and 10 bases, with 12 bases remaining between them. The germline gives CDR1 MDHEN, CDR2 SYDVKM. Here the CDR3 reads CASSSPSGAFF. In nucleotides, the CDR3 is TGTGCCAGCAGCTCACCGAGCGGAGCTTTCTTT.

This clone has a handful of counts. The chain has TRBV25-1 and TRBJ1-1; D is possibly TRBD1 (6 bases). The CDR3 runs 15 residues. Between the trimmed V and J ends, which lost 3 bases and 7 bases, there was a span of 18 bases. The V gene's germline CDR1 is MGHDK and CDR2 SYGVNS. The CDR3 loop is CASSEPLMGALEAFF. Here the CDR3 DNA reads TGTGCCAGCAGTGAGCCCCTTATGGGGGCCCTTGAAGCTTTCTTT.

This clone appeared once. The rearrangement links TRBV11-1 to TRBJ2-7; D assignment may be TRBD1 or TRBD2 (6 bases each). The germline V gene encodes CDR1 SGHAT and CDR2 FQDESV (reference sequence). The CDR3 extends over 15 amino acids. V shed 2 bases and J shed 2 bases, with 13 bases lying between them. Written as DNA, the CDR3 is TGTGCCAGCAGCTTAACTAGCAGGGGTCCCTACGAGCAGTACTTC. Amino acid sequence: CASSLTSRGPYEQYF.

This clone has only one observation. V is TRBV6-6 and J is TRBJ2-2; D is ambiguous. The germline V and J ends were trimmed by 8 bases and 1 base, with 2 bases remaining between them. Germline assignment: CDR1 MNHNY and CDR2 SVGAGI (reference sequence). This CDR3 comprises 11 residues. CDR3 in amino acids: CASENTGELFF. Written as DNA, the CDR3 is TGTGCCAGCGAGAACACCGGGGAGCTGTTTTTT.

In this sample, this clone turned up once. The chain uses TRBV7-3 and TRBJ2-7; TRBD1 might be the D (5 bases). Trimming cost V 4 bases and J 12 bases, with 16 bases left between them. The V gene's germline CDR1 is SGHTA and CDR2 FQGTGA. This CDR3 is built from 12 residues. CDR3 nucleotides: TGTGCCAGCAGCTCCCTACCAGGGCCCTGGTACTTC. Amino acids: CASSSLPGPWYF.

CDR3 region: CASSPLVGHYEQYF. The CDR3 coding sequence is TGTGCCAGCAGCCCTCTTGTGGGCCACTACGAGCAGTACTTC. The chain carries TRBV7-6 and TRBJ2-7; D gene unclear. V was cut by 5 bases and J by 3 bases, with 14 bases left in between. Germline assignment: CDR1 SGHVS and CDR2 FNYEAQ. The CDR3 spans 14 residues.

This chain connects TRBV6-1 to TRBJ2-7; D assignment may be TRBD1 or TRBD2 (6 bases each). The CDR3 is 15 residues long. Trimming took off 3 bases at V and 2 bases at J, with 14 bases between the two ends. Looked up from germline, CDR1 is MNHNS and CDR2 is SASEGT. The CDR3, as DNA: TGTGCCAGCAGTGACCGAGGGGGGTGGCCCTACGAGCAGTACTTC. Its translation is CASSDRGGWPYEQYF.

This clone was observed a handful of times. The chain is built from TRBV7-6 and TRBJ1-3, with D unclear. Germline V gene lookup returns CDR1 SGHVS and CDR2 FNYEAQ. V was pared by 5 bases and J by 2 bases, with 13 bases between. The CDR3 length is 15 residues. The CDR3, as DNA: TGTGCCAGCAGCGTGTCGGACGGCCCTGGAAACACCATATATTTT. It yields the protein CASSVSDGPGNTIYF.

This clone was counted only a few times. The chain links TRBV5-1 to TRBJ2-2, with D possibly matching TRBD1 (6 bases). CDR3 length equals 14 residues. Trimming took off 4 bases at V and 2 bases at J, with 9 bases between the two ends. Germline V gene data show CDR1 as SGHRS and CDR2 as YFSETQ. The CDR3 sequence is CASSAGDNTGELFF. The CDR3 DNA follows: TGCGCCAGCAGCGCAGGGGACAACACCGGGGAGCTGTTTTTT.

This sequence joins TRBV27 and TRBJ2-1; no definite D call. The CDR3 totals 12 residues. V lost 3 bases to trimming and J lost 8 bases, with 8 bases between them. The germline V gene encodes CDR1 MNHEY and CDR2 SMNVEV (reference sequence). The CDR3 loop is CASSFGWDEQFF. Written as DNA, the CDR3 is TGTGCCAGCAGTTTCGGATGGGATGAGCAGTTCTTC.

The V call is TRBV11-2, the J call TRBJ2-7; 8 bases map to TRBD1. The V segment lost 5 bases and the J segment 2 bases; nucleotides outside the gene matches: 14. From germline, CDR1 is SGHAT and CDR2 FQNNGV. The CDR3 runs 17 residues. DNA for the CDR3: TGTGCCAGCAGCCGAAACTACAGGGGGGAGCTGGCCTACGAGCAGTACTTC. Residues: CASSRNYRGELAYEQYF.

The CDR3 reads CASSIYTGELFF. CDR3 nucleotide sequence: TGTGCCAGCAGTATTTACACCGGGGAGCTGTTTTTT. V gene TRBV27 combines with J gene TRBJ2-2; D remains unclear. In germline, CDR1 is MNHEY, CDR2 SMNVEV (reference sequence). The CDR3 has 12 residues. V shed 5 bases and J shed 3 bases, with 4 bases lying between them.

The V gene is TRBV6-6, the J gene TRBJ2-7, with D perhaps matching TRBD1 (6 bases). Germline V gene lookup returns CDR1 MNHNY and CDR2 SVGAGI (reference sequence). Trimming cost V 8 bases and J 0 bases, with 17 bases left between them. The CDR3 contains 15 residues. CDR3 sequence: CASSKAGESSYEQYF. The CDR3 DNA reads as TGTGCCAGCTCGAAGGCAGGGGAGAGCTCCTACGAGCAGTACTTC.

The chain couples TRBV19 to TRBJ2-7, with 12 positions matching TRBD2. The CDR3 runs 16 residues. Per germline, CDR1 LNHDA and CDR2 SQIVND (reference sequence). After removal of 3 bases from V and 2 bases from J, the junction contained 5 bases not matched to a gene. CDR3: CASSMRPSGGAYEQYF. The CDR3 DNA is TGTGCCAGTAGTATGAGGCCTAGCGGGGGGGCCTACGAGCAGTACTTC.

V and J are TRBV4-3 and TRBJ1-2; perhaps TRBD1 as D (5 bases). Germline V gene sequence: CDR1 LGHNA, CDR2 YSLEER. The CDR3 sequence is 16 residues long. V lost 3 bases and J 6 bases, leaving 20 bases between the germline ends. The CDR3 nucleotides read TGCGCCAGCAGCCAGTCTCTCCGCAGGGAGGGGAATGGCTACACCTTC. The encoded protein is CASSQSLRREGNGYTF.

This clone came up a few times. CDR3 loop: CASSQDLHEQFF. The CDR3 DNA reads as TGCGCCAGCAGCCAAGATTTACATGAGCAGTTCTTC. The genes are TRBV4-3 and TRBJ2-1; no definite D call. Trimming took 0 bases from V and 8 from J, leaving 5 bases between them. Germline-derived CDR1 and CDR2 are LGHNA and YSLEER. The CDR3 has 12 residues.

The V and J genes are TRBV5-1 and TRBJ1-4, with D possibly matching TRBD1 (6 bases). Germline V gene sequence: CDR1 SGHRS, CDR2 YFSETQ. The CDR3 is 15 amino acids. V was cut by 0 bases and J by 7 bases, with 13 bases left in between. CDR3 loop: CASSLEAGAREKLFF. The CDR3 DNA is TGCGCCAGCAGCTTGGAGGCAGGGGCCCGTGAAAAACTGTTTTTT.

J is TRBJ2-7 and V is TRBV7-9; the D gene is possibly TRBD1 (6 bases). CDR1 and CDR2 (germline): SEHNR, FQNEAQ (reference sequence). V dropped 3 bases and J dropped 3 bases, with 9 bases sitting between them. The CDR3 extends over 13 amino acids. The CDR3, as DNA: TGTGCCAGCAGCTTGACAGGAGACTACGAGCAGTACTTC. It yields the protein CASSLTGDYEQYF.

The V call is TRBV6-5, the J call TRBJ2-1; the match to TRBD1 covers 8 bases. This CDR3 contains 15 residues. Germline-derived CDR1 and CDR2 are MNHEY and SVGAGI. The ends lost 0 bases at V and 8 bases at J; junction bases unmatched: 6. The CDR3 protein is CASSYSQGARYEQFF. The CDR3 bases are TGTGCCAGCAGTTACTCGCAGGGGGCGCGCTATGAGCAGTTCTTC.